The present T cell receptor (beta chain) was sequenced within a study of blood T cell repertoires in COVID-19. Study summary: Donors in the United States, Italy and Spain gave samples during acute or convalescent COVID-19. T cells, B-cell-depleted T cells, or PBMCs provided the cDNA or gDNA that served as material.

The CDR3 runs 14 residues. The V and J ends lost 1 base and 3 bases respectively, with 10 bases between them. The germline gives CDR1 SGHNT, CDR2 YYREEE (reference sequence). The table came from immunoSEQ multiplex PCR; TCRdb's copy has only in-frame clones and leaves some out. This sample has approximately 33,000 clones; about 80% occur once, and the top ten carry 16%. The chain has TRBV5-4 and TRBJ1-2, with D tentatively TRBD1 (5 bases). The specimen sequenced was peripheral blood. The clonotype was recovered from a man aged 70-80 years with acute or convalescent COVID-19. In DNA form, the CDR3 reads TGTGCCAGCAGCTTGACGCAGGGCTACTATGGCTACACCTTC. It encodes CASSLTQGYYGYTF. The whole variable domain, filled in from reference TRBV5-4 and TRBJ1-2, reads ETGVTQSPTHLIKTRGQQVTLRCSSQSGHNTVSWYQQALGQGPQFIFQYYREEENGRGNFPPRFSGLQFPNYSSELNVNALELDDSALYLCASSLTQGYYGYTFGSGTRLTVV.